Given below is one TCR beta chain in context. The CDR3 consists of 14 residues. Germline CDR1 reads MNHEY; CDR2 reads SVGEGT. The V and J ends lost 5 bases and 5 bases, in that order; junction bases with no gene match: 8. Original processing methods: Using reference gene primer amplification, nucleated cell counts were estimated. Clones were read by immunoSEQ multiplex PCR, and TCRdb kept only the in-frame ones, dropping some. V and J calls and clone size come straight from that table; D and trimming were deduced from the DNA. The sample consists of about 340,000 clones, approximately 82% of them appearing once. The sample belongs to a study of blood T cell repertoires in COVID-19. Study overall: COVID-19 samples from acute and convalescent phases originated in the United States, Italy and Spain. Sample material is recorded as cDNA or gDNA derived from T cells, B-cell-depleted T cells, or PBMCs.

Sample: peripheral blood. This sequence was found in a man younger than 45 with active or convalescent COVID-19. This sequence joins TRBV6-2 or TRBV6-3 and TRBJ1-1, with 7 bases aligning to TRBD1. CDR3: CASSPGGTDTEAFF. For the CDR3, the DNA is TGTGCCAGCAGTCCAGGGGGGACGGATACTGAAGCTTTCTTT.